These 5 T cell receptor beta chains came from one sample sequenced in a study of tumor-infiltrating lymphocytes in primary liver carcinoma. Co-extracted RNA and DNA came from around 20-30 mg of unsorted bulk tissue. With 500 ng total RNA as template and a constant-region primer, TCR beta cDNA was made. Three nested multiplex PCR rounds, a slightly modified ARM-PCR method, built the TCR beta libraries. For around 9 cycles apiece, the opening two PCR rounds ran with TRBV1-TRBV30 forward primers and a C-beta reverse primer. MiXCR, run by TCRdb on the multiplex PCR reads, gives a single entry per CDR3 protein. The data contain around 56,000 distinct CDR3 sequences, about three quarters of them singletons. What was sequenced was liver tumor tissue from sampling region 2. The subset: tumor region T2, inferior pole. The receptors originated from a man aged 35-49 years with primary liver carcinoma and hepatitis B virus infection.

On this clonotype: This may be a read error, as it is one base from a much larger clone. The rearrangement joins TRBV11-2 to TRBJ2-7; a possible D gene is TRBD2 (5 bases). The CDR3 has 13 amino acids. Germline V gives CDR1 SGHAT, CDR2 FQNNGV. Trimming took 2 bases from V and 8 from J, leaving 13 bases between them. The CDR3, as DNA: TGTGCCAGCAGCTTAAGTGAGCGGATCCAGCAGTACTTC. This encodes CASSLSERIQQYF.

A remark on this clonotype: The junction departs from germline at one end; a sequencing error may be responsible. The chain employs TRBV6-5 and TRBJ2-6; maybe TRBD2 (7 bases). Per the germline V gene, CDR1 is MNHEY and CDR2 is SVGAGI. The length of the CDR3 is 14 residues. In DNA, the CDR3 is TGTGCCAGCAGTCCCGTCGCGGGGGCCAACATCCTGACTTTC. It translates to CASSPVAGANILTF.

On this clonotype: Its ends do not fully match the called genes, so a read error is possible. The chain links TRBV4-1 to TRBJ2-5, with 9 bases lining up with TRBD2. CDR1 and CDR2 from the germline V gene are MGHRA and YSYEKL. This CDR3 has 18 amino acids. This CDR3 is CASSRRQLAGLYQEIQYF. CDR3 bases: TGCGCCAGCAGCCGCCGACAACTAGCGGGTTTGTACCAAGAGATCCAGTACTTC.

This clonotype was seen only a few times. This chain joins TRBV12-3 or TRBV12-4 and TRBJ1-1; the D gene is possibly TRBD1 (5 bases). The germline V and J ends were trimmed by 3 bases and 12 bases, with 20 bases remaining between them. The CDR3 has 14 residues. The CDR3 DNA is TGTGCCAGCAGTTTGGGGCTGATGAACACAGAAACTTTCTTT. It encodes CASSLGLMNTETFF.

As regards this clonotype: Its ends do not fully match the called genes, so a read error is possible. This chain uses TRBV4-2 with TRBJ1-2; tentative D call: TRBD1 (6 bases). The CDR3 is made up of 15 amino acids. Germline assignment: CDR1 LGHNA and CDR2 YNFKEQ. CDR3 residues: CASSQYMGRGDGYTF. DNA for the CDR3: TGTGCAAGCAGCCAATATATGGGCAGGGGTGATGGCTACACCTTC.